These 17 T cell receptor beta chains came from one sample sequenced in a study of cytomegalovirus exposure and HLA in healthy donors. PCR amplification relied on 60 Vbeta primers (plus 13 Jbeta primers). Method: immunoSEQ multiplex PCR; TCRdb's copy keeps in-frame clones and lacks some. The table shows fewer than 110,000 clones, with approximately 85% occurring only once. The sample taken for sequencing was PBMCs. Receptor source: a man aged 25 to 45 in good health and CMV-seronegative.

The chain joins TRBV30 to TRBJ2-2, with D perhaps matching TRBD2 (6 bases). Germline V gene data show CDR1 as GTSNPN and CDR2 as SVGIG (reference sequence). The CDR3 spans 13 residues. Trimming took off 8 bases at V and 5 bases at J, with 15 bases between the two ends. DNA of the CDR3: TGTGCCCTGGGGGGTGCGGAGACCGGGGAGCTGTTTTTT. It yields the protein CALGGAETGELFF.

The chain combines TRBV15 with TRBJ1-1, with D tentatively TRBD1 (5 bases). V shed 3 bases and J shed 3 bases, with 23 bases lying between them. CDR3 length: 18 residues. Per germline, CDR1 LNHNV and CDR2 YYDKDF (reference sequence). CDR3 residues: CATSRDERYSGLYTEAFF. The CDR3 DNA sequence: TGTGCCACCAGCAGGGATGAAAGGTACTCAGGGCTTTACACTGAAGCTTTCTTT.

This sequence joins TRBV29-1 and TRBJ2-3; TRBD2 might be the D (5 bases). Trimming stripped 7 bases from V and 0 bases from J, with 14 bases between. CDR1 SQVTM and CDR2 ANQGSEA come from the germline V gene. The CDR3 extends over 14 amino acids. The CDR3 coding sequence is TGCAGCGCTAGCCTTCTGAAAAGCACAGATACGCAGTATTTT. Amino acids: CSASLLKSTDTQYF.

This clone was seen only once. The rearrangement joins TRBV13 to TRBJ2-7; D unresolved. The V gene's germline CDR1 is PRHDT and CDR2 FYEKMQ (reference sequence). The CDR3 spans 17 residues. Deletions cut 5 bases from V and 2 bases from J, with 22 bases between. CDR3 loop: CASSPPRGEAATYEQYF. The CDR3, as DNA: TGTGCCAGCAGCCCCCCCCGCGGTGAGGCTGCGACCTACGAGCAGTACTTC.

The rearrangement joins TRBV7-9 to TRBJ2-2; perhaps TRBD2 as D (6 bases). The V gene's germline CDR1 is SEHNR and CDR2 FQNEAQ (reference sequence). The V end lost 5 bases, the J end lost 5 bases, and 9 bases lay between the germline ends. This CDR3 spans 13 amino acids. The CDR3 loop reads CASSVAGTGELFF. CDR3 DNA sequence: TGTGCCAGCAGCGTCGCGGGGACCGGGGAGCTGTTTTTT.

J is TRBJ2-6 and V is TRBV7-2, with D maybe TRBD1 (5 bases). The CDR3 is 17 residues long. V gave up 5 bases and J gave up 0 bases, with 14 bases separating them. Per the germline V gene, CDR1 is SGHTA and CDR2 is FQGNSA. The chain's CDR3 is CASSTVQGFSGANVLTF. DNA for the CDR3: TGTGCCAGCAGCACGGTCCAGGGTTTCTCTGGGGCCAACGTCCTGACTTTC.

The chain is built from TRBV6-6 and TRBJ2-3; 9 bases line up with TRBD2. The J segment lost 2 bases and the V segment lost 0 bases, leaving 3 bases of the junction unmatched. CDR3 length: 16 amino acids. Germline CDR1 is MNHNY and CDR2 is SVGAGI (reference sequence). DNA of the CDR3: TGTGCCAGCAGTTACTCTAGCGGGAGTCACACAGATACGCAGTATTTT. Protein sequence: CASSYSSGSHTDTQYF.

The chain uses TRBV5-4 and TRBJ2-7; the match to TRBD1 covers 8 bases. The CDR3 length is 15 residues. V lost 0 bases, J lost 0 bases, and 2 bases stayed unmatched. Germline values: CDR1 SGHNT, CDR2 YYREEE (reference sequence). The CDR3 DNA reads as TGTGCCAGCAGCTTGGGGGGACAGGTCTCCTACGAGCAGTACTTC. It translates to CASSLGGQVSYEQYF.

Regarding this clone: Relative to the germline gene, one junction end is altered; a read error may explain this. The chain joins TRBV20-1 to TRBJ2-7; D unclear. This CDR3 spans 10 amino acids. The germline CDR1 and CDR2 sequences are DFQATT and SNEGSKA (reference sequence). CDR3 sequence reads: CSAGEREQYF. The CDR3 DNA is TGCAGTGCTGGAGAGAGGGAGCAGTACTTC.

The chain joins TRBV4-1 to TRBJ2-1, with 8 bases matching TRBD2. CDR3 length equals 14 residues. The V gene's germline CDR1 is MGHRA and CDR2 YSYEKL. J lost 15 bases, V lost 1 base, and 11 bases had no gene match. The CDR3 region is CASSQVVREEGRFF. The CDR3, as DNA: TGCGCCAGCAGCCAAGTTGTGCGGGAGGAGGGGAGGTTCTTC.

J is TRBJ2-7 and V is TRBV27; 7 bases match TRBD2. J lost 2 bases, V lost 6 bases, and 13 bases had no gene match. Per the germline V gene, CDR1 is MNHEY and CDR2 is SMNVEV (reference sequence). This CDR3 is 16 amino acids long. CDR3 in amino acids: CASRTTLLAPPYEQYF. The CDR3 DNA is TGTGCCAGCAGAACTACCTTACTAGCGCCACCCTACGAGCAGTACTTC.

The V and J genes are TRBV5-1 and TRBJ2-1; 12 bases agree with TRBD2. Germline V gives CDR1 SGHRS, CDR2 YFSETQ. J gave up 9 bases and V 1 base, and 8 bases lay outside the gene matches. This CDR3 comprises 16 residues. CDR3 nucleotide sequence: TGCGCCAGCAGCTTGCTAGCGGGAGGGCGGGGTCTTGAGCAGTTCTTC. This gives the protein CASSLLAGGRGLEQFF.

A single count supports this clone. The chain employs TRBV7-3 and TRBJ1-1; tentative D call: TRBD1 (6 bases). Germline loops: CDR1 SGHTA, CDR2 FQGTGA. The CDR3 totals 13 residues. V lost 0 bases, J lost 4 bases, and 6 bases lay in between. The CDR3 sequence is CASSLTGGTEAFF. CDR3 in DNA: TGTGCCAGCAGCTTAACAGGGGGCACTGAAGCTTTCTTT.

In this sample, this clone turned up once. This rearrangement joins TRBV4-1 to TRBJ2-7; 11 bases are a match to TRBD2. Unmatched junction bases numbered 2, after V lost 4 bases and J lost 0 bases. Looked up from germline, CDR1 is MGHRA and CDR2 is YSYEKL. The CDR3 covers 15 residues. This CDR3 reads CASSRTSGSSYEQYF. The CDR3 nucleotides are TGCGCCAGCAGCCGCACTAGCGGGAGCTCCTACGAGCAGTACTTC.

The gene calls are TRBV10-1 and TRBJ2-1, with a tentative D call TRBD1 (5 bases). There are 13 residues in the CDR3. V gave up 6 bases and J gave up 4 bases, with 10 bases separating them. CDR1 WNHNN and CDR2 SYGVQD come from the germline V gene (reference sequence). The CDR3 spells CASRTALYNEQFF. CDR3 in DNA: TGCGCCAGCAGGACAGCCCTTTACAATGAGCAGTTCTTC.

The chain joins TRBV28 to TRBJ2-7; 8 positions agree with TRBD2. CDR3 length: 22 amino acids. Germline V gene lookup returns CDR1 MDHEN and CDR2 SYDVKM. V was clipped by 4 bases and J by 3 bases; unmatched bases: 29. Here the CDR3 DNA reads TGTGCCAGCAGTTCTGCTTTCTCAGGGGAAGCCAAAGCGGGAGTGACGCGCTACGAGCAGTACTTC. This gives the protein CASSSAFSGEAKAGVTRYEQYF.

This clone appeared once. One end of the junction fails to match germline, which may point to a read error. The V and J genes are TRBV29-1 and TRBJ2-3, with D possibly TRBD2 on 5 matching bases. Germline CDR1 and CDR2: SQVTM and ANQGSEA. The CDR3 covers 8 residues. CDR3 sequence reads: CSVPSGVF. CDR3 sequence (DNA): TGCAGCGTTCCTTCCGGGGTTTTT.